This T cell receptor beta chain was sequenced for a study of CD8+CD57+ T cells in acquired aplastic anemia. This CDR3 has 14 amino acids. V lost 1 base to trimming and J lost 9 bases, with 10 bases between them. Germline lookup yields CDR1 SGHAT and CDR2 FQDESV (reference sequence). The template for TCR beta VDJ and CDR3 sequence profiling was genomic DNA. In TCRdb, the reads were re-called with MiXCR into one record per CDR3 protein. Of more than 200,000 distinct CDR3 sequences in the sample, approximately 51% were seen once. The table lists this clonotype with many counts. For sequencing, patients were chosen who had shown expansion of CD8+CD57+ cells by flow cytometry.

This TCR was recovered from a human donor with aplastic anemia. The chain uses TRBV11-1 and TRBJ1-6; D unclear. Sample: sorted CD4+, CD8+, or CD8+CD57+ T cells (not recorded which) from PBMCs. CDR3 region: CASSLVENSSPLHF. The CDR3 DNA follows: TGTGCCAGCAGCTTAGTTGAGAACAGTTCACCCCTCCACTTT.